This T cell receptor beta chain was found in a study of blood T cell repertoires in COVID-19 (dated by TCRdb to 2018 to 2021). The study in broad terms: Recovered participants in ImmuneRACE Cohort 3 were defined by two consecutive negative NP/OP PCR tests, clearance by a healthcare professional, or resolution of symptoms. Samples covering the acute and convalescent phases of COVID-19 were provided by collaborators in the United States, Italy and Spain. The material from the prospective study consisted of cDNA or gDNA derived from T cells, B-cell-depleted T cells, or PBMCs. The dataset comprised deeply sampled blood TCRbeta repertoires from subjects exposed to, actively infected with, or recovered from COVID-19. The repertoires were made available in a free public database intended to serve as a resource for research on the immune response to SARS-CoV-2. The samples were drawn from the first 160 participants of the ongoing ImmuneRACE study and from some 1,300 subjects provided by 6 global collaborators. Sample metadata almost always included a de-identified subject ID, COVID-19 status, age in years and sex. HLA class I and class II types, where available, came from metadata supplied by the sample provider rather than from assay-based typing. Study-level results and caveats: The quantity of clinical and demographic metadata differed by source and by participant and was supplied without curation.

This clone was seen a few times. This receptor's antigen is unknown. No base qualities exist here, and no much larger clone lies one base off it. TCRbeta CDR3 regions were amplified from genomic DNA by means of the immunoSEQ Assay, a bias-controlled multiplex PCR. In the paper's pipeline: Nucleated cell counts per sample were estimated from amplification of reference gene primers within the assay. To quantify the absolute abundance of each unique TCRbeta CDR3 rearrangement, sequence reads were collapsed and filtered. For each sample, productive Simpson clonality was calculated by taking the square root of Simpson's diversity index across productive rearrangements. In its TCRdb copy, this immuneACCESS table keeps in-frame sequences only and misses some clones. Where compared with another copy, unresolved V genes explain less than half of these, and the others have no known cause. V, J and clone size derive from that table, while D and trimming were established from the DNA sequence. This sample holds 200,000 or so clones; about nine tenths were observed only once. The ten largest clones take up less than 8% of the sample.

Enrolling through a virtual design, the prospective study's participants ranged in age from about 18 to 89 years and lived across roughly 23 United States geographic areas. In the prospective study, participants were assigned to cohorts based on the clinical history participants reported in a screening survey and a study questionnaire. Each participant in the prospective study had whole blood, serum and a nasopharyngeal or oropharyngeal swab collected by mobile phlebotomists. Over an approximately 2-month period, participants in the prospective study had the option of providing additional blood draws and questionnaires. Before DNA extraction, blood samples from the prospective study were shipped at room temperature or frozen. From the cysteine up to the phenylalanine, the CDR3 has a length of 15 residues. The DNA shown is the 45-base CDR3, in frame from base 1. CDR1 and CDR2 are read off the germline V gene as MNHEY and SVGAGI. V and J lose 5 bases and 1 base, and a span of 14 bases separates them.

The sequencing sample was made of PBMCs or T cells enriched from blood (not recorded which). The receptor was derived from a man younger than 40 in a cohort exposed to, infected with or recovered from COVID-19 (not recorded which). The sequence joins TRBV6-5 to TRBJ1-1; the best D guess is TRBD1, with 6 bases matching. For the CDR3, the sequence is CASSNRGGANTEAFF. At the DNA level, the sequence is TGTGCCAGCAGTAATAGGGGGGGAGCGAACACTGAAGCTTTCTTT.